This T cell receptor beta chain derives from a study of blood T cell repertoires in COVID-19. In the original processing: Amplification of reference gene primers was used by the study to estimate nucleated cell counts. The data were produced by immunoSEQ multiplex PCR, yet TCRdb's version contains in-frame clones alone and is incomplete. That table furnishes V, J and clone size, whereas the DNA furnished D and trimming. The sample lists 210,000 or so clones, 85% to 90% occurring once. Germline V gives CDR1 MGHDK, CDR2 SYGVNS. The CDR3 totals 18 residues. V lost 4 bases and J lost 2; bases outside the gene matches: 12.

Sequenced material: peripheral blood. This receptor was taken from a woman in her fifties or sixties with acute or convalescent COVID-19. This chain joins TRBV25-1 and TRBJ2-7; 12 bases fit TRBD2. The CDR3 here is CASSARLAGETSTYEQYF. CDR3 in DNA: TGTGCCAGCAGTGCCAGACTAGCGGGGGAGACGAGCACCTACGAGCAGTACTTC.